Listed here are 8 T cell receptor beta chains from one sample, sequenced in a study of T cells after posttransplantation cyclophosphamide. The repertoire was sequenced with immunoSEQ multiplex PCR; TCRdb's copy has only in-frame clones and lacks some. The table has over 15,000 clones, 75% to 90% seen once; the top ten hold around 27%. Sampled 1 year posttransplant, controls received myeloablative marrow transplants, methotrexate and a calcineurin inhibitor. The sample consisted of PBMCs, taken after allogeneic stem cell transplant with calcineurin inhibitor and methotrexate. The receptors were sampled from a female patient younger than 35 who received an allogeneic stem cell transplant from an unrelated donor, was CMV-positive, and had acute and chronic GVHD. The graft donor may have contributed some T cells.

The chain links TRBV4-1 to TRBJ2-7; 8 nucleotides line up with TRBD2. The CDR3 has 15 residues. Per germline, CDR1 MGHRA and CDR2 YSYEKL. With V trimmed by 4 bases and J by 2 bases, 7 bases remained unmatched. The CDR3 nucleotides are TGCGCCAGCAGCCGAGAGACTAGCGCGACCTACGAGCAGTACTTC. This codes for CASSRETSATYEQYF.

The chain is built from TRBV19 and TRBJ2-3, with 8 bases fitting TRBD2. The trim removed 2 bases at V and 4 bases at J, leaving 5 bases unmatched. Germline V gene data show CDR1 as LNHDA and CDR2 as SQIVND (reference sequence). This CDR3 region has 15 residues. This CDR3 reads CASSITATSADTQYF. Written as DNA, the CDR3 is TGTGCCAGTAGTATAACAGCGACTAGCGCAGATACGCAGTATTTT.

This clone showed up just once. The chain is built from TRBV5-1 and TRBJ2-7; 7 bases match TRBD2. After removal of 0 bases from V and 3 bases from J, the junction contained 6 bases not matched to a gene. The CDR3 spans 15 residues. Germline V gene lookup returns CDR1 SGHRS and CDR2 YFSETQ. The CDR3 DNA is TGCGCCAGCAGCTTGGGGACAAGCGGGAACTACGAGCAGTACTTC. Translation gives CASSLGTSGNYEQYF.

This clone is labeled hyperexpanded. The CDR3 reads CASSLWGDTAGYTF. The CDR3 nucleotides read TGTGCCAGCAGTTTATGGGGTGACACGGCGGGCTACACCTTC. The rearrangement uses TRBV28 and TRBJ1-2; D not certain. Trimming took 0 bases from V and 8 from J, leaving 13 bases between them. In germline, CDR1 is MDHEN, CDR2 SYDVKM. The CDR3 has 14 amino acids.

The CDR3 loop reads CASSQDSGRGSKNIQYF. The CDR3 DNA follows: TGTGCCAGCAGCCAAGATTCAGGGAGGGGGTCCAAAAACATTCAGTACTTC. This chain uses TRBV4-2 with TRBJ2-4, with D possibly matching TRBD2 (7 bases). The CDR3 sequence is 17 residues long. CDR1 is LGHNA and CDR2 is YNFKEQ in the germline V gene. V lost 0 bases to trimming and J lost 2 bases, with 14 bases between them.

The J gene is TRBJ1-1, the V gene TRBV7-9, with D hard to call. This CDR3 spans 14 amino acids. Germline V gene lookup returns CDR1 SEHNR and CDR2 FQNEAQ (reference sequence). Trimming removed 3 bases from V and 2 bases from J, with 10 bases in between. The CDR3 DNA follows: TGTGCCAGCAGCTTTTTAGGAGCCAACACTGAAGCTTTCTTT. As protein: CASSFLGANTEAFF.

CDR3 residues: CASSKKGAYEQYF. In nucleotides, the CDR3 is TGTGCCAGCAGCAAAAAAGGGGCCTACGAGCAGTACTTC. The chain is built from TRBV5-4 and TRBJ2-7; maybe TRBD1 (5 bases). The V and J ends lost 4 bases and 2 bases respectively, with 10 bases between them. CDR1 SGHNT and CDR2 YYREEE come from the germline V gene (reference sequence). The CDR3 spans 13 residues.

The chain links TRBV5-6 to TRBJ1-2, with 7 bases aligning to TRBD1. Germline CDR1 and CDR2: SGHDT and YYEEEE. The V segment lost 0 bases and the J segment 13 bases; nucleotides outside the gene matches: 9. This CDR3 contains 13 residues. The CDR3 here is CASSLGGDRAATF. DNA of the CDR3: TGTGCCAGCAGCTTGGGAGGAGACAGGGCCGCCACCTTC.